The present T cell receptor (beta chain) was sequenced within a study of blood T cell repertoires in COVID-19. Study background: Sites across the United States, Italy and Spain contributed samples from acute and convalescent COVID-19. Sources were T cells, B-cell-depleted T cells, or PBMCs; the material itself was cDNA or gDNA.

CDR1 is MDHEN and CDR2 is SYDVKM in the germline V gene. The CDR3 is made up of 14 amino acids. Trimming removed 3 bases from V and 2 bases from J; junction bases left unmatched: 4. As handled by the study authors: For nucleated cells, counts were estimated from reference gene primer amplification. TCRdb's copy holds only in-frame clones and misses some; the assay was immunoSEQ multiplex PCR. Clone size and V and J calls were adopted from that table, with D and trimming inferred from the DNA. Among about 66,000 clones listed, over 80% were seen once. The TCR was taken from a human donor in a cohort sampled during active COVID-19. The gene calls are TRBV28 and TRBJ2-7; 7 bases are a match to TRBD2. Material: peripheral blood. CDR3 sequence: CASSFGGNPYEQYF. The DNA of the CDR3 is TGTGCCAGCAGTTTCGGGGGGAATCCCTACGAGCAGTACTTC.